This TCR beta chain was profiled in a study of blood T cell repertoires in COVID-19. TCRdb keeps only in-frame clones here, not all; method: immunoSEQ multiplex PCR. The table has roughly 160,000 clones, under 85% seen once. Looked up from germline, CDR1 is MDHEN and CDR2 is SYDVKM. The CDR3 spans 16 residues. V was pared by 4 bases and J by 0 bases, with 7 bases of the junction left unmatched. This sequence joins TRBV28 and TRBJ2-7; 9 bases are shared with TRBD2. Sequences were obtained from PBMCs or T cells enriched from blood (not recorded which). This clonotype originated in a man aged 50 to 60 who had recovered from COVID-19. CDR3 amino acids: CASSSQRGAISYEQYF. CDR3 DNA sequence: TGTGCCAGCAGTTCCCAGCGGGGGGCCATCTCCTACGAGCAGTACTTC.